This T cell receptor beta chain was identified in a study of T-cell memory formation after mild COVID-19. Study conclusions and caveats: Among contracting clones, CD4+ were mainly CM/EM and CD8+ enriched in EMRA. Whether second-wave clones peaking at day 37 were SARS-CoV-2 specific went unconfirmed.

This clonotype was observed at least ten times. Its antigen is currently unknown. V was trimmed by 8 bases and J by 15 bases, leaving 17 bases between them. CDR3 size: 12 residues. From germline, CDR1 is SGHTA and CDR2 FQGNSA. Each CDR3 protein is one row after TCRdb ran MiXCR on the 5' RACE reads. Of approximately 150,000 distinct CDR3 sequences listed, 6% are singletons. The TCR was taken from an adult woman who had mild COVID-19 (a few samples of this study predate the infection). Cell type and time point are not known. The chain has TRBV7-2 and TRBJ1-6, with D possibly TRBD1 on 5 matching bases. Sequencing was performed on PBMCs or a T cell subset sorted from them (not recorded which). The CDR3 is CASSGFGTLLHF. In DNA form, the CDR3 reads TGTGCCAGCTCAGGGTTCGGCACACTCCTCCACTTT.